The clone carrying this TCR beta chain was observed a few times. Its cognate antigen is unknown. Trimming pared 0 bases from V and 4 bases from J, leaving 10 bases between. Germline V gives CDR1 LNHNV, CDR2 YYDKDF (reference sequence). The CDR3 has 14 residues. The use of a sample-barcoded 5' primer and a J-beta primer mix characterized a second PCR of roughly 7 to 11 cycles. TCRdb passed the 5' RACE reads through MiXCR, listing each CDR3 protein once. The top ten clones hold 7.7% of a sample with about 1,800,000 distinct CDR3 sequences, about 30% of them seen once. This sample was taken from a study of blood T cells in healthy people across ages. Study-level results: With unsorted PBMCs, a conclusive comparison of naive versus antigen-experienced cells was not possible. Observed TCR beta diversity showed a strong correlation with the percentage of naive T cells as measured by flow cytometry.

The clonotype originates from a young woman in good health. The V gene is TRBV15, the J gene TRBJ2-7; possible D gene TRBD1, 6 bases. The sequenced sample was blood. The CDR3 loop is CATSRDLRGYEQYF. DNA of the CDR3: TGTGCCACCAGCAGAGATTTGAGGGGGTACGAGCAGTACTTC.